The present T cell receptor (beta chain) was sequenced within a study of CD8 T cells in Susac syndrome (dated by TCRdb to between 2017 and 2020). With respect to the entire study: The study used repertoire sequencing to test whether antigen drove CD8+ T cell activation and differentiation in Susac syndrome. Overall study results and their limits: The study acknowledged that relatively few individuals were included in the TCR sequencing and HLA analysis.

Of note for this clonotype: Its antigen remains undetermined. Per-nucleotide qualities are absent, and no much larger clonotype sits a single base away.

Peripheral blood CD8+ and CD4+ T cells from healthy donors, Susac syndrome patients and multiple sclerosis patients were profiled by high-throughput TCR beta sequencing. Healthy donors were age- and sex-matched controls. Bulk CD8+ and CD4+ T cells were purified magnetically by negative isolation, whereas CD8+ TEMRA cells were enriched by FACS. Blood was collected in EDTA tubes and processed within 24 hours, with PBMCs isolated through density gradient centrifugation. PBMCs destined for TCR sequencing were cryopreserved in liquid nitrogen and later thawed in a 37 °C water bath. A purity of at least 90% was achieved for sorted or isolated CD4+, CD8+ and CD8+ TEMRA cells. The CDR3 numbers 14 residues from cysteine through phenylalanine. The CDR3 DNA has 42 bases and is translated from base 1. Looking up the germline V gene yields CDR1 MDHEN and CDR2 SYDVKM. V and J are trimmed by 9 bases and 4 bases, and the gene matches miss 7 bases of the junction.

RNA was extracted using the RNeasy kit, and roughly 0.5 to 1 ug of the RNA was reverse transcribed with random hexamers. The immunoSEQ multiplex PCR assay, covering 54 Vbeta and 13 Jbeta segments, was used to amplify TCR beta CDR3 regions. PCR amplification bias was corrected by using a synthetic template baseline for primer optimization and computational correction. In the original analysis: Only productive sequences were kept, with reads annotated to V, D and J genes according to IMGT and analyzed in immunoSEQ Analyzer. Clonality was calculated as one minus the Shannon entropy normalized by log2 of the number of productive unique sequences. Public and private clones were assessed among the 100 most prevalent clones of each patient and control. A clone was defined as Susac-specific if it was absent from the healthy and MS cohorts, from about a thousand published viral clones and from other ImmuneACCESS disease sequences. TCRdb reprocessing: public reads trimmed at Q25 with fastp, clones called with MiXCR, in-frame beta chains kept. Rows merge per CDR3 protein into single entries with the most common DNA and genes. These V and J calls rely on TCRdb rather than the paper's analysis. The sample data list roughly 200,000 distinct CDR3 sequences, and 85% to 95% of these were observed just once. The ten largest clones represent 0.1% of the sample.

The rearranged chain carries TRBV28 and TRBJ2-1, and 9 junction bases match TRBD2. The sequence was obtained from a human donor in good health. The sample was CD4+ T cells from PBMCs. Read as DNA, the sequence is TGTGCCAGTGGTGGGCTAGCGGGATACAATGAGCAGTTCTTC. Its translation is CASGGLAGYNEQFF.